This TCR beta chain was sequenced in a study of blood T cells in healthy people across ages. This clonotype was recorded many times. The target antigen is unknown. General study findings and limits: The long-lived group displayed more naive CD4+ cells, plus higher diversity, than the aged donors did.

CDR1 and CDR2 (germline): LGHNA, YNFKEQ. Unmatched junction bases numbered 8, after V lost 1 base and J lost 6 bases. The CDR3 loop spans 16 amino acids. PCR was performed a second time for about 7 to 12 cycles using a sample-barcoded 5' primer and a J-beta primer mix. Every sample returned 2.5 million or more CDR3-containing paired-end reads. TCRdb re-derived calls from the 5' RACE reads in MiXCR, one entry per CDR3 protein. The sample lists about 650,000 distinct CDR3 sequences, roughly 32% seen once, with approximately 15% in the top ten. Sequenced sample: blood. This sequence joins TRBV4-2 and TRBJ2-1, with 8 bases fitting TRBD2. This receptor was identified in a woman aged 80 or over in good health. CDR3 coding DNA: TGTGCCAGCAGCCAAGTGTCAGCGGGGGCCGGCAATGAGCAGTTCTTC. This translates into CASSQVSAGAGNEQFF.